What follows are 16 T cell receptor beta chains derived from one specimen sequenced in a study of cytomegalovirus exposure and HLA in healthy donors (dated 2017 in TCRdb). The library was produced with the immunoSEQ multiplex PCR assay. For the multiplex PCR, a mixture combining 60 forward primers for TCR Vbeta segments and 13 reverse primers for TCR Jbeta segments was used. TCRdb provides this immuneACCESS table in a form limited to in-frame rearrangements. Some clones are lacking; in checked studies, under half of them reflect an unresolved V gene, and why the rest are absent is not known. The sample table holds 150,000 or so clones, of which 65% to 70% were seen once. The top ten hold about 9.4% of the sample. The sample consisted of PBMCs. The receptors shown here come from a man aged 25-45 years in good health and CMV-seropositive.

There are a few counts of this clone. The CDR3 DNA is TGTGCCAGCAGTTCAACGGGTCTGAACCTTCTAAATGAGCAGTTCTTC. Its protein product is CASSSTGLNLLNEQFF. The chain couples TRBV28 to TRBJ2-1; no clear D gene. Trimming pared 4 bases from V and 7 bases from J, leaving 20 bases between. This CDR3 has 16 residues. Germline CDR1 is MDHEN and CDR2 is SYDVKM.

The gene calls are TRBV29-1 and TRBJ1-3; tentatively, D is TRBD1 (5 bases). The CDR3 length is 14 residues. Germline lookup yields CDR1 SQVTM and CDR2 ANQGSEA. The V end was cut by 3 bases, the J end by 4 bases, with 13 bases between. The CDR3 is CSVDKGLAGNTIYF. Here the CDR3 DNA reads TGCAGCGTTGACAAGGGGCTGGCGGGAAACACCATATATTTT.

This clone was picked up a small number of times. V is TRBV7-3 and J is TRBJ2-3; 14 nucleotides align to TRBD2. There are 19 residues in the CDR3. Germline assignment: CDR1 SGHTA and CDR2 FQGTGA. V shed 2 bases, J shed 1 base, and the junction held 8 bases outside the gene matches. The CDR3 loop reads CASSLPGTSGRYGTDTQYF. CDR3 sequence (DNA): TGTGCCAGCAGCTTACCCGGGACTAGCGGGAGATATGGCACAGATACGCAGTATTTT. Complete variable domain (other parts from reference TRBV7-3 and TRBJ2-3): GAGVSQTPSNKVTEKGKYVELRCDPISGHTALYWYRQSLGQGPEFLIYFQGTGAADDSGLPNDRFFAVRPEGSVSTLKIQRTERGDSAVYLCASSLPGTSGRYGTDTQYFGPGTRLTVL.

This clone has just one count. The chain carries TRBV2 and TRBJ2-1; tentatively, D is TRBD2 (5 bases). The CDR3 runs 15 residues. V was cut by 7 bases and J by 0 bases, with 13 bases left in between. Germline CDR1 SNHLY, CDR2 FYNNEI. The CDR3 sequence is CASTPDGVSYNEQFF. In DNA, the CDR3 is TGTGCCAGCACCCCTGACGGGGTCTCCTACAATGAGCAGTTCTTC.

This clone appeared a single time. This sequence joins TRBV9 and TRBJ2-7; weak D call: TRBD1 (5 bases). The CDR3 contains 14 residues. The V and J ends lost 0 bases and 6 bases respectively, with 13 bases between them. Germline CDR1 and CDR2: SGDLS and YYNGEE. Here the CDR3 DNA reads TGTGCCAGCAGCGTAGGGCAGACAGACGGCGAGCAGTACTTC. Its translation: CASSVGQTDGEQYF.

The J gene is TRBJ2-5, the V gene TRBV5-6, with D possibly matching TRBD2 (7 bases). The CDR3 has 17 amino acids. Trimming stripped 0 bases from V and 2 bases from J, with 17 bases between. The germline V gene has CDR1 SGHDT and CDR2 YYEEEE. The CDR3, as DNA: TGTGCCAGCAGCTTGGTTTCGGGGGAGGGGGGGCAAGAGACCCAGTACTTC. This encodes CASSLVSGEGGQETQYF.

The chain carries TRBV12-5 and TRBJ1-1, with unresolved D. The CDR3 is made up of 12 amino acids. With 6 bases removed from V and 4 bases from J, the gap between germline ends came to 9 bases. CDR1 and CDR2 from the germline V gene are LGHNT and FRNRAP. This CDR3 reads CASGSQVTEAFF. In nucleotides, the CDR3 is TGTGCTAGTGGATCCCAGGTCACTGAAGCTTTCTTT.

Only one count was recorded for this clone. The CDR3 is CAWSFNRGTEAFF. The CDR3 DNA is TGTGCCTGGAGTTTTAACAGGGGCACTGAAGCTTTCTTT. The chain uses TRBV30 and TRBJ1-1, with 7 bases fitting TRBD1. Germline CDR1 is GTSNPN and CDR2 is SVGIG (reference sequence). Trimming cost V 2 bases and J 4 bases; bases outside gene matches: 4. The CDR3 has 13 residues.

This clone showed up just a few times. The V gene is TRBV7-2, the J gene TRBJ1-2; 9 positions match TRBD1. V lost 4 bases and J lost 9; bases outside the gene matches: 6. The CDR3 is 13 amino acids. The germline V gene has CDR1 SGHTA and CDR2 FQGNSA. The CDR3 sequence: CASSSRDRDSYTF. DNA of the CDR3: TGTGCCAGCAGCTCCCGGGACAGGGACAGCTACACCTTC.

The rearrangement uses TRBV27 and TRBJ2-1, with TRBD2 as a possible D gene (7 bases). This CDR3 is built from 12 residues. V was trimmed by 8 bases and J by 9 bases, leaving 14 bases between them. Germline V CDR1 and CDR2: MNHEY, SMNVEV (reference sequence). The CDR3 loop is CASGGPGGEQFF. The CDR3 nucleotides read TGTGCCAGCGGGGGGCCGGGGGGTGAGCAGTTCTTC.

The count of this clone is one. This chain connects TRBV18 to TRBJ1-5; D is ambiguous. This CDR3 is built from 12 residues. Germline CDR1 is KGHSH and CDR2 is LQKENI. V gave up 2 bases and J gave up 6 bases, with 5 bases separating them. CDR3 protein: CASSPGGQPQHF. The CDR3 region has the DNA TGTGCCAGCTCACCAGGAGGTCAGCCCCAGCATTTT.

J is TRBJ2-2 and V is TRBV27, with 11 nucleotides matching TRBD2. CDR1 MNHEY and CDR2 SMNVEV come from the germline V gene (reference sequence). After removal of 4 bases from V and 7 bases from J, the junction contained 8 bases not matched to a gene. This CDR3 has 16 residues. The CDR3 is CASSSRLAGGIGELFF. The CDR3 DNA reads TGTGCCAGCAGTTCCAGGCTAGCGGGAGGAATCGGGGAGCTGTTTTTT.

The chain carries TRBV13 and TRBJ2-1; the match to TRBD1 covers 8 bases. The CDR3 runs 14 residues. CDR1 is PRHDT, CDR2 FYEKMQ, per germline (reference sequence). V lost 5 bases, J lost 8 bases, and 8 bases stayed unmatched. The CDR3, as DNA: TGTGCCAGCAGCCCAGGACAGGGAGAGGATGAGCAGTTCTTC. Translated: CASSPGQGEDEQFF.

CDR3 bases: TGTGCCAGTAGTGCCCAAGACACCCGATCTAACAATGAGCAGTTCTTC. This gives the protein CASSAQDTRSNNEQFF. The J gene is TRBJ2-1, the V gene TRBV19; D not certain. In germline, CDR1 is LNHDA, CDR2 SQIVND (reference sequence). There are 16 residues in the CDR3. The ends were cut back, 5 bases at V and 5 bases at J, with 19 bases in the middle.

V gene TRBV27 combines with J gene TRBJ2-1, with D possibly matching TRBD2 (6 bases). V gave up 5 bases and J gave up 0 bases, with 17 bases separating them. Per the germline V gene, CDR1 is MNHEY and CDR2 is SMNVEV (reference sequence). The CDR3 contains 17 residues. The CDR3 nucleotides read TGTGCCAGCAGTCAAGACTTAGCGGAAAGCTCCTACAATGAGCAGTTCTTC. Encoded protein: CASSQDLAESSYNEQFF.

The chain recombines TRBV19 with TRBJ2-1; 8 bases are a match to TRBD2. CDR1 is LNHDA, CDR2 SQIVND, per germline (reference sequence). Unmatched junction bases numbered 8, after V lost 5 bases and J lost 5 bases. This CDR3 comprises 15 residues. In nucleotides, the CDR3 is TGTGCCAGTAGTTCCCGGGCGGGAGGTAACAATGAGCAGTTCTTC. It specifies CASSSRAGGNNEQFF. Complete variable domain (other parts from reference TRBV19 and TRBJ2-1): DGGITQSPKYLFRKEGQNVTLSCEQNLNHDAMYWYRQDPGQGLRLIYYSQIVNDFQKGDIAEGYSVSREKKESFPLTVTSAQKNPTAFYLCASSSRAGGNNEQFFGPGTRLTVL.